This passage covers 20 T cell receptor beta chains from one sample sequenced in a study of OX40 agonist ivuxolimab in advanced cancers. The method was immunoSEQ multiplex PCR; TCRdb's version includes in-frame clones alone and lacks a portion of them. The sample consists of tens of thousands of clones, around 74% of them appearing once. This specimen was CD4+ or CD8+ T cells sorted from blood, taken in a trial of the OX40 agonist ivuxolimab. The origin of the receptors is an adult with an advanced solid tumor such as melanoma, head and neck, liver or kidney cancer.

The chain joins TRBV18 to TRBJ2-5, with D hard to call. Germline V gene data show CDR1 as KGHSH and CDR2 as LQKENI. Trimming shortened V by 4 bases and J by 0 bases, and 3 bases separated the two germline ends. The CDR3 extends over 12 amino acids. CDR3: CASSLNQETQYF. The CDR3 region has the DNA TGTGCCAGCTCACTTAACCAAGAGACCCAGTACTTC.

V gene TRBV6-4 combines with J gene TRBJ2-1; D gene ambiguous. The V end lost 0 bases, the J end lost 5 bases, and 2 bases lay between the germline ends. This CDR3 contains 12 residues. Germline lookup yields CDR1 MRHNA and CDR2 SNTAGT. The DNA of the CDR3 is TGTGCCAGCAGTGACTCTAACAATGAGCAGTTCTTC. Amino acids: CASSDSNNEQFF.

V gene TRBV5-6 combines with J gene TRBJ2-5; D may be TRBD2 (5 bases). The CDR3 is 14 amino acids. Germline CDR1 is SGHDT and CDR2 is YYEEEE. V shed 2 bases and J shed 1 base, with 9 bases lying between them. CDR3 DNA sequence: TGTGCCAGCAGCTTAACCGGGATCCAAGAGACCCAGTACTTC. It specifies CASSLTGIQETQYF.

This chain joins TRBV11-2 and TRBJ2-5; D is undetermined. Trimming left V 1 base short and J 1 base short, with 13 bases between. This CDR3 has 16 residues. Germline assignment: CDR1 SGHAT and CDR2 FQNNGV. The chain's CDR3 is CASSLVLAELQETQYF. CDR3 coding DNA: TGTGCCAGCAGCTTAGTGTTGGCAGAACTCCAAGAGACCCAGTACTTC.

The J gene is TRBJ2-7, the V gene TRBV27; no definite D call. Deletions cut 6 bases from V and 5 bases from J, with 8 bases between. The CDR3 is 11 residues long. Germline V gene lookup returns CDR1 MNHEY and CDR2 SMNVEV (reference sequence). CDR3 sequence (DNA): TGTGCCAGCAGAAAAACCCACGAGCAGTACTTC. This encodes CASRKTHEQYF.

The rearrangement joins TRBV6-6 to TRBJ1-1; D gene uncertain. Per the germline V gene, CDR1 is MNHNY and CDR2 is SVGAGI (reference sequence). Trimming took off 6 bases at V and 0 bases at J, with 5 bases between the two ends. The CDR3 totals 12 residues. CDR3 in DNA: TGTGCCAGCAGGACGGTGAACACTGAAGCTTTCTTT. It encodes CASRTVNTEAFF.

This chain joins TRBV7-9 and TRBJ1-2; D gene uncertain. CDR3 size: 15 residues. V lost 5 bases, J lost 4 bases, and 17 bases lay in between. Germline-derived CDR1 and CDR2 are SEHNR and FQNEAQ (reference sequence). CDR3 residues: CASSPPAGVSYGYTF. In DNA, the CDR3 is TGTGCCAGCAGCCCCCCGGCTGGGGTTTCCTATGGCTACACCTTC. The full variable domain, with the rest looked up from reference TRBV7-9 and TRBJ1-2, is DTGVSQNPRHKITKRGQNVTFRCDPISEHNRLYWYRQTLGQGPEFLTYFQNEAQLEKSRLLSDRFSAERPKGSFSTLEIQRTEQGDSAMYLCASSPPAGVSYGYTFGSGTRLTVV.

The rearrangement uses TRBV20-1 and TRBJ2-7; 7 bases are a match to TRBD1. From germline, CDR1 is DFQATT and CDR2 SNEGSKA (reference sequence). The CDR3 length is 11 residues. Losses at the gene ends were 8 bases for V and 3 bases for J; bases not matched to a gene: 4. Here the CDR3 reads CSTRQGYEQYF. CDR3 DNA: TGCAGTACTCGACAGGGCTACGAGCAGTACTTC.

The sample holds a few counts of this clone. The gene calls are TRBV19 and TRBJ2-7, with TRBD1 matching over 7 bases. The V gene end was trimmed by 8 bases and the J gene end by 2 bases; junction bases not matched to a gene: 6. CDR3 length equals 13 residues. Germline CDR1 LNHDA, CDR2 SQIVND (reference sequence). In DNA, the CDR3 is TGTGCCAGTTCGACAGGGACGCCCTACGAGCAGTACTTC. Its translation: CASSTGTPYEQYF. Using reference TRBV19 and TRBJ2-7 for the parts outside the CDR3, the full variable domain is DGGITQSPKYLFRKEGQNVTLSCEQNLNHDAMYWYRQDPGQGLRLIYYSQIVNDFQKGDIAEGYSVSREKKESFPLTVTSAQKNPTAFYLCASSTGTPYEQYFGPGTRLTVT.

J is TRBJ2-5 and V is TRBV13; D might be TRBD2 (6 bases). The ends were cut back, 5 bases at V and 2 bases at J, with 18 bases in the middle. The germline gives CDR1 PRHDT, CDR2 FYEKMQ (reference sequence). CDR3 length: 16 residues. The DNA of the CDR3 is TGTGCCAGCAGCGGGAGGTTAGCACCACCTCAAGAGACCCAGTACTTC. Its translation is CASSGRLAPPQETQYF. The full variable domain, in which reference TRBV13 and TRBJ2-5 provide the parts outside the CDR3, is AAGVIQSPRHLIKEKRETATLKCYPIPRHDTVYWYQQGPGQDPQFLISFYEKMQSDKGSIPDRFSAQQFSDYHSELNMSSLELGDSALYFCASSGRLAPPQETQYFGPGTRLLVL.

The rearrangement links TRBV2 to TRBJ2-3; D unresolved. V was trimmed by 2 bases and J by 3 bases, leaving 15 bases between them. Germline V lookup: CDR1 SNHLY, CDR2 FYNNEI. This CDR3 has 16 amino acids. CDR3 coding DNA: TGTGCCAGCAGTGAAACAGACGCCCGCTTGACAGATACGCAGTATTTT. The encoded protein is CASSETDARLTDTQYF.

This clone was found a few times. The chain recombines TRBV18 with TRBJ2-5; D not certain. This CDR3 contains 12 residues. Trimming took 0 bases from V and 5 from J, leaving 4 bases between them. CDR1 KGHSH and CDR2 LQKENI come from the germline V gene. The CDR3, as DNA: TGTGCCAGCTCACCACCGGGGGAGACCCAGTACTTC. This translates into CASSPPGETQYF.

This rearrangement joins TRBV19 to TRBJ1-1, with a weak D call TRBD1 (6 bases). Germline CDR1 LNHDA, CDR2 SQIVND (reference sequence). The V end lost 7 bases, the J end lost 0 bases, and 15 bases lay between the germline ends. The CDR3 covers 15 residues. The CDR3 sequence is CASIPSTGLNTEAFF. The DNA for the CDR3 is TGTGCCAGTATCCCTTCGACAGGCCTGAACACTGAAGCTTTCTTT.

The V call is TRBV5-5, the J call TRBJ2-3, with TRBD2 identical over 9 bases. Trimming cost V 2 bases and J 6 bases; bases outside gene matches: 4. Germline-derived CDR1 and CDR2 are SGHKS and YYEKEE (reference sequence). This CDR3 has 14 amino acids. CDR3: CASSFGAGGDTQYF. CDR3 sequence (DNA): TGTGCCAGCAGCTTTGGAGCGGGAGGTGATACGCAGTATTTT.

This chain joins TRBV12-5 and TRBJ2-1; TRBD1 is a possible D gene (5 bases). Trimming cost V 1 base and J 3 bases, with 10 bases left between them. Germline V gene data show CDR1 as LGHNT and CDR2 as FRNRAP. The CDR3 contains 15 residues. The CDR3 DNA follows: TGTGCTAGTGGTTTGGAGCAGGGCGGCTACAATGAGCAGTTCTTC. It encodes CASGLEQGGYNEQFF.

J is TRBJ2-4 and V is TRBV5-1; 7 bases agree with TRBD1. The CDR3 has 15 residues. V lost 1 base and J lost 7; bases outside the gene matches: 8. The V gene's germline CDR1 is SGHRS and CDR2 YFSETQ. The CDR3 sequence is CASSLMTGQQNIQYF. The CDR3 bases are TGCGCCAGCAGCTTGATGACAGGGCAACAGAACATTCAGTACTTC.

The chain uses TRBV5-1 and TRBJ1-1; 8 nucleotides line up with TRBD1. J was trimmed by 2 bases and V by 4 bases; bases with no gene match: 7. The germline V gene has CDR1 SGHRS and CDR2 YFSETQ. The CDR3 spans 15 residues. CDR3 DNA sequence: TGCGCCAGCAGCGTGACAGGGGATCCTAACACTGAAGCTTTCTTT. Translation gives CASSVTGDPNTEAFF.

The rearrangement links TRBV6-6 to TRBJ1-4; 8 nucleotides agree with TRBD1. V shed 6 bases, J shed 7 bases, and the junction held 4 bases outside the gene matches. CDR1 MNHNY and CDR2 SVGAGI come from the germline V gene (reference sequence). The CDR3 contains 13 residues. This chain's CDR3 is CASRVQGAEKLFF. CDR3 sequence (DNA): TGTGCCAGCAGAGTCCAGGGGGCTGAAAAACTGTTTTTT.

This chain uses TRBV27 with TRBJ2-1; D remains ambiguous. Trimming removed 1 base at V and 7 bases at J, with 5 bases between. Germline lookup yields CDR1 MNHEY and CDR2 SMNVEV (reference sequence). The CDR3 sequence is 12 residues long. As DNA, the CDR3 is TGTGCCAGCAGTTTATTAGGGAATGAGCAGTTCTTC. Its protein product is CASSLLGNEQFF.

The V and J genes are TRBV5-1 and TRBJ2-7, with a weak D call TRBD1 (6 bases). The CDR3 runs to 16 residues. CDR1 and CDR2 (germline): SGHRS, YFSETQ. V was trimmed by 4 bases and J by 3 bases, leaving 20 bases between them. Here the CDR3 reads CASSPSLDSSRYEQYF. The CDR3 DNA follows: TGCGCCAGCAGCCCTTCTTTGGACAGTTCCCGCTACGAGCAGTACTTC.